The table lists the clone carrying this TCR beta chain with a few counts. The data stem from a study of blood T cell repertoires in COVID-19. About the study: COVID-19 samples from acute and convalescent phases originated in the United States, Italy and Spain. PBMCs, B-cell-depleted T cells, or T cells were the source of the cDNA or gDNA that made up the material.

As processed by the authors: Scientists estimated how many nucleated cells there were by amplifying reference gene primers. Here immunoSEQ multiplex PCR was the method, and the copy in TCRdb shows in-frame clones only, minus some. That table supplies the V and J calls and clone size; D and trimming were determined from the DNA. The sample shows about 280,000 clones, 85% of them seen only once. Germline values: CDR1 SGHTA, CDR2 FQGNSA. The germline V and J ends were trimmed by 1 base and 6 bases, with 22 bases remaining between them. The CDR3 has 17 residues. The sequenced sample was peripheral blood. The V call is TRBV7-2, the J call TRBJ2-7; a weak D match, TRBD2 (7 bases). The source is a man aged 50-59 years with active or convalescent COVID-19. In DNA, the CDR3 is TGTGCCAGCAGCTTAGAGGGGGGTGGTGCGGGAGCTCTCGAGCAGTACTTC. It codes for CASSLEGGGAGALEQYF.